Given below is one T cell receptor (beta chain) in context. The data derive from a study of blood T cell repertoires in COVID-19. The V gene end was trimmed by 6 bases and the J gene end by 6 bases; junction bases not matched to a gene: 6. Germline CDR1 and CDR2: LNHDA and SQIVND (reference sequence). The CDR3 totals 13 residues. TCRdb keeps only in-frame clones here, not all; method: immunoSEQ multiplex PCR. The sample carries about 400,000 clones, around 87% recorded once. Categorization into cohorts depended on clinical history that participants reported. Material: PBMCs or T cells enriched from blood (not recorded which). The chain recombines TRBV19 with TRBJ2-7; 9 bases are shared with TRBD1. This receptor was taken from a woman aged 45-59 years who had recovered from COVID-19. The DNA of the CDR3 is TGTGCCAGTAGGGACAGGGGAGTCCCCGAGCAGTACTTC. As protein: CASRDRGVPEQYF.